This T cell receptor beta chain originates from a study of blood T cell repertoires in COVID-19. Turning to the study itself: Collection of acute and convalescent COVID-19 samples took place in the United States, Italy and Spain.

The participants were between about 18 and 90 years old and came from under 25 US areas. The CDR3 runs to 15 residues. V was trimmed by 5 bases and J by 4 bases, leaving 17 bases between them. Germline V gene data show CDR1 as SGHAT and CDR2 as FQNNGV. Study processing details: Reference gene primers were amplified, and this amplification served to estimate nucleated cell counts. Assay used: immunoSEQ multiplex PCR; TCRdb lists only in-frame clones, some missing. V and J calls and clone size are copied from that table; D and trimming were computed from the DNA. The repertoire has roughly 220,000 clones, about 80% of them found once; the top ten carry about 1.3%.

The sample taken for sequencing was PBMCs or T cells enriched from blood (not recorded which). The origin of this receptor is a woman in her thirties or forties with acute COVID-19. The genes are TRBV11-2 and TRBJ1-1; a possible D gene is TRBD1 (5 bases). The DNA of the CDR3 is TGTGCCAGCAGCCTCGGAGGGGCCGGGATCACTGAAGCTTTCTTT. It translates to CASSLGGAGITEAFF.